The present T cell receptor (beta chain) was sequenced within a study of monozygotic twins with inflammatory bowel disease. No DNA is given; TCRdb re-called the 5' RACE reads and lists each CDR3 protein once. This sample's table reports roughly 320,000 distinct CDR3 sequences. The sequencing input was blood. This clonotype was obtained from a human donor with ulcerative colitis or Crohn's disease, or a healthy co-twin of an affected twin (not recorded which).

The CDR3 loop is CSAWTSGIYEQYF. V gene TRBV20-1 combines with J gene TRBJ2-7; TCRdb indicates TRBD2, and absent DNA this call remains unverified. Germline V gene data show CDR1 as DFQATT and CDR2 as SNEGSKA (reference sequence). CDR3 length: 13 residues.